This T cell receptor (beta chain) appears in the sequencing data of a study of OX40 agonist ivuxolimab in advanced cancers. About the study: Enrolled patients in dose escalation had cancers that were hepatocellular carcinoma, melanoma, renal cell or head and neck cancer. Prior therapy, whether anti-PD-1, anti-PD-L1 or anti-CTLA-4, was allowed, and approximately 37% had some. Study results and caveats: Doses of 0.1 to 3.0 mg/kg were accompanied by clonal expansion of CD4+ and CD8+ blood T cells by week 6.

Concerning this clone: Antigen unknown.

V lost 3 bases and J 3 bases, leaving 5 bases between the germline ends. CDR1 is SQVTM and CDR2 is ANQGSEA in the germline V gene. The length of the CDR3 is 12 residues. Here immunoSEQ multiplex PCR was the method, and the copy in TCRdb shows in-frame clones only, minus some. The sample lists tens of thousands of clones; roughly 94% were seen once. At cycle 4 day 1, cycle 7 day 1, and baseline, blood was sampled. The V and J genes are TRBV29-1 and TRBJ1-4; no definite D call. The sequencing used CD4+ or CD8+ T cells sorted from blood, collected in a trial of the OX40 agonist ivuxolimab. This clonotype was sampled from an adult with an advanced solid tumor such as melanoma, head and neck, liver or kidney cancer. CDR3 DNA sequence: TGCAGCGTTGACGGGCCTAATGAAAAACTGTTTTTT. As protein: CSVDGPNEKLFF.